This TCR beta chain was recovered during a study of cytomegalovirus exposure and HLA in healthy donors (dated by TCRdb to about 2017). In terms of the full investigation: According to a later analysis, one platform produced both the roughly 120 validation repertoires and the approximately 670 repertoires of the first cohort. Along with the roughly 670-subject first cohort, a separate validation cohort of over 90 different subjects was used. The aim of the study was to test whether cataloging public T cell receptors could identify signatures of past pathogen exposure. The study combined high-throughput TCR immunosequencing, statistical association of individual TCRs with disease status, and machine learning to predict cytomegalovirus infection status. Study-level results and caveats: Three of the identified cytomegalovirus-associated TCR beta chains were confirmed in vitro to be specific for cytomegalovirus antigens. Most TCR sequences were observed very rarely across donors, whereas some public TCRs were present in many individuals. A later analysis lacked HLA typing for the validation cohort, so it scored co-occurrence in that cohort across all 120 or so repertoires. In both the original and validation cohorts, the classifier was reported to diagnose cytomegalovirus status with high specificity and sensitivity. It was suggested by the authors that the approach could potentially be generalized to other disease states and immunological phenotypes. A later analysis found that TCRs clustered in the first cohort also tended to co-occur in the 120 validation repertoires, with more than 90% of cluster scores above 0. A total of 150 to 200 TCR beta chains were listed by the study as associated with cytomegalovirus.

CDR1 SGHRS and CDR2 YFSETQ were looked up in the germline V gene. The CDR3 runs 17 amino acids, cysteine and phenylalanine included. This entry keeps only the CDR3 DNA: 51 bases, framed from base 1. V and J are truncated by 1 base and 0 bases respectively, leaving an intervening sequence of 14 bases. Separate from the roughly 630-subject first cohort, the validation cohort of 120 subjects was the group to which the donors belonged. About this clone: Its antigen is currently not known. Per-nucleotide qualities are absent, and no much larger clonotype sits a single base away.

The library was obtained by the immunoSEQ multiplex PCR assay. As for how the authors treated the data: A statistical classification framework was built to diagnose cytomegalovirus status from the catalog of TCR beta chain sequences. The immuneACCESS repertoire file appears here via TCRdb, limited to in-frame rearrangements. These files lack a portion of the clones; in checked studies, under half of the deficit traces to unresolved V genes, and the cause of the others is not known. Clonal size and the V and J genes are those of that table, whereas D and trimming came from the DNA. This sample lists about 360,000 clones; roughly 85% were detected once. Clones ranked in the top ten supply over 0.75% of the sample.

Specimen: PBMCs. This TCR came from a woman in her late teens or twenties in good health and CMV-seronegative. The chain couples TRBV5-1 to TRBJ2-1; perhaps TRBD2 is the D gene, with 6 bases matching. CDR3 reads: CASSLYGGFSSYNEQFF. The DNA reads as follows: TGCGCCAGCAGCTTGTACGGGGGATTCTCCTCCTACAATGAGCAGTTCTTC.